Each of the 4 T cell receptor beta chains below was sequenced from the same sample in a study of response to subunit inactivated influenza vaccine. TCRdb processed the RT-PCR reads anew with MiXCR; each CDR3 protein has one entry. The data hold 500,000 to 550,000 distinct CDR3 sequences, with less than 10% observed a single time. The material sequenced was PBMCs from blood, taken less than 30 months after vaccination. The source is a man in his fifties or sixties who received an inactivated influenza vaccine.

V usage is TRBV4-3 and J usage is TRBJ2-3; no clear D. The V and J ends lost 0 bases and 4 bases respectively, with 11 bases between them. The length of the CDR3 is 15 residues. Germline V gene data show CDR1 as LGHNA and CDR2 as YSLEER. The CDR3 DNA is TGCGCCAGCAGCCAAGAAACGCTACGGGCAGATACGCAGTATTTT. Protein product: CASSQETLRADTQYF.

This clonotype has ten or more counts. V usage is TRBV2 and J usage is TRBJ1-2, with TRBD1 identical over 8 bases. V lost 6 bases to trimming and J lost 4 bases; unmatched junction nucleotides: 10. CDR1 and CDR2 (germline): SNHLY, FYNNEI. This CDR3 comprises 15 residues. CDR3: CASRSGTGAFYGYTF. The CDR3 DNA reads TGTGCCAGCAGGAGCGGGACAGGAGCCTTCTATGGCTACACCTTC.

This clonotype was observed a handful of times. The rearrangement uses TRBV2 and TRBJ1-2; no reliable D call. The CDR3 has 11 residues. Germline V gives CDR1 SNHLY, CDR2 FYNNEI. The germline V and J ends were trimmed by 1 base and 7 bases, with 4 bases remaining between them. In DNA form, the CDR3 reads TGTGCCAGCAGTGAAGTGGCTGGCTACACCTTC. Translated, it gives CASSEVAGYTF.

J is TRBJ2-2 and V is TRBV7-9; D is ambiguous. V lost 3 bases to trimming and J lost 3 bases, with 17 bases between them. The CDR3 is 17 residues long. Germline CDR1 reads SEHNR; CDR2 reads FQNEAQ (reference sequence). This chain's CDR3 is CASSFGRKVKDTGELFF. The DNA of the CDR3 is TGTGCCAGCAGCTTCGGGCGGAAGGTGAAGGACACCGGGGAGCTGTTTTTT.